These 6 T cell receptor beta chains originate from one sample sequenced in a study of beta chain features in type 1 diabetes. The entirety of the isolated RNA underwent reverse transcription, so expressed TCRB transcripts were sequenced. Clones were read by immunoSEQ multiplex PCR, and TCRdb kept only the in-frame ones, dropping some. This table holds around 99,000 clones, about 40% found once. Sequenced: stem cell memory CD4+ T cells from blood. Source of these receptors: a woman aged 18-29 years in good health.

This clone appeared a few times. V and J are TRBV7-2 and TRBJ2-6; maybe TRBD2 (5 bases). V lost 1 base and J lost 3, with 16 bases in between. This CDR3 region has 18 residues. Germline assignment: CDR1 SGHTA and CDR2 FQGNSA. The CDR3 loop reads CASSLVGGLTIGANVLTF. The CDR3 DNA follows: TGTGCCAGCAGCTTAGTTGGCGGACTCACTATTGGGGCCAACGTCCTGACTTTC.

The V call is TRBV6-6, the J call TRBJ2-7, with TRBD2 matching over 12 bases. CDR3 length: 16 amino acids. V gave up 6 bases and J gave up 3 bases; unmatched junction bases: 9. The germline V gene encodes CDR1 MNHNY and CDR2 SVGAGI (reference sequence). CDR3 in amino acids: CASSRPRTSGNYEQYF. CDR3 DNA sequence: TGTGCCAGCAGCCGACCTCGGACTAGCGGGAACTACGAGCAGTACTTC.

This clone has a single count. V is TRBV5-1 and J is TRBJ1-1; D uncertain. Germline V gene lookup returns CDR1 SGHRS and CDR2 YFSETQ. V lost 4 bases and J 11 bases, leaving 15 bases between the germline ends. This CDR3 spans 12 amino acids. The CDR3 DNA reads as TGCGCCAGCAGCCTTACGTCGAGGCGGGCTTTCTTT. This translates into CASSLTSRRAFF.

The chain joins TRBV28 to TRBJ2-7; 11 bases fit TRBD1. This CDR3 has 14 residues. Germline assignment: CDR1 MDHEN and CDR2 SYDVKM. The V segment lost 6 bases and the J segment 5 bases; nucleotides outside the gene matches: 6. The CDR3 DNA reads as TGTGCCAGCAGAAGACCGGGACAGGGGGACGAGCAGTACTTC. This encodes CASRRPGQGDEQYF.

The table lists this clone with a few counts. The V call is TRBV5-1, the J call TRBJ2-3, with TRBD2 as a possible D gene (6 bases). The CDR3 is 14 residues long. Per the germline V gene, CDR1 is SGHRS and CDR2 is YFSETQ. With 4 bases removed from V and 1 base from J, the gap between germline ends came to 10 bases. DNA of the CDR3: TGCGCCAGCAGCCAGCAGCGGGGCACAGATACGCAGTATTTT. It codes for CASSQQRGTDTQYF.

Here the CDR3 reads CASSPNLTRGPKAFF. The CDR3 bases are TGTGCCAGCTCACCGAATCTAACCAGGGGTCCGAAAGCTTTCTTT. J is TRBJ1-1 and V is TRBV18, with D possibly TRBD1 on 6 matching bases. Trimming left V 3 bases short and J 9 bases short, with 20 bases between. From germline, CDR1 is KGHSH and CDR2 LQKENI. The length of the CDR3 is 15 residues.